The entry below gives a single T cell receptor beta chain sequence along with its context. Its specificity is unknown. The entry originates in a study of T cell responses to AZD1222 COVID-19 vaccine. The CDR3 is made up of 11 amino acids. V shed 3 bases and J shed 4 bases, with 4 bases lying between them. Assay: immunoSEQ multiplex PCR; the TCRdb copy retains only in-frame clones and omits some. The sample lists 110,000 to 150,000 clones; roughly nine tenths were seen once. Study-wide results and limits: Distributed over spike, vaccine-associated CD4 TCRs predominated at 160-218 and 743-854. Donors in the cohort were predominantly white British and more often female, and clonal diversity was possibly underestimated.

Source: peripheral blood, taken on day 0 of AZD1222 vaccination. This sequence originates from an adult in good health. The rearrangement links TRBV12-3 or TRBV12-4 to TRBJ2-7; D unresolved. CDR3 sequence: CASSFGYEQYF. The DNA for the CDR3 is TGTGCCAGCAGTTTTGGGTACGAGCAGTACTTC.